This record concerns one T cell receptor beta chain sequence. It has no known antigen specificity. Base qualities are missing; no much larger clone stands one base away. CDR1 and CDR2 are read off the germline V gene as ENHRY and SYGVKD. A distance of 14 bases separates the germline ends of V and J, which lose 5 bases and 1 base respectively. The CDR3 covers 16 residues, taking in both the cysteine and the phenylalanine. CDR3 DNA only is kept here, 48 bases in frame from base 1. The data derive from a study of OX40 agonist ivuxolimab in advanced cancers. About the full investigation: Ivuxolimab was an agonistic, fully human IgG2 monoclonal antibody directed against OX40 (CD134), a costimulatory receptor. The purpose of peripheral TCRbeta sequencing was to test whether ivuxolimab changed TCR sequence diversity and led to clonal T-cell expansion. Of the approximately 50 dose-escalation patients, hepatocellular carcinoma was present in about 19, melanoma in approximately 15, renal cell carcinoma in 9 and head and neck cancer in 9. Three dose-escalation patients achieved partial responses, one with hepatocellular carcinoma and two with cutaneous melanoma. Intravenous ivuxolimab was administered to patients every 2 weeks at six dose levels: 0.01, 0.1, 0.3, 1.5, 3 and 10 mg/kg. A male proportion of roughly 80% and a mean age of approximately 62 years, ranging from 23 to 79, were recorded for the dose-escalation cohort. Prior anti-PD-1, anti-PD-L1 or anti-CTLA-4 therapy was permitted, and about 40% of dose-escalation patients had received checkpoint inhibitors. The paper reports the monotherapy dose-escalation portion (N of about 50 patients) of the phase I ivuxolimab trial. Findings and caveats that apply to the study as a whole: On average, CD8+ T cells showed more expanded clones than CD4+ T cells after ivuxolimab. Low levels of normalized T-cell clonal expansion were also seen in some nonresponding patients. The antigen specificity of the clonally expanded peripheral T cells was not determined. At doses of 0.1 to 3.0 mg/kg, clonal expansion of both CD4+ and CD8+ blood T cells was observed from baseline to week 6. Partial responders in the 0.1-3.0 mg/kg groups had among the lowest normalized peripheral clonal expansion, especially among CD8+ T cells.

Genomic DNA was isolated from the sorted cells so that the TCRbeta CDR3 region could be sequenced. The immunoSEQ Assay was used for sequencing of TCRbeta CDR3 regions. TCRdb mirrors the immuneACCESS table, restricted to in-frame sequences. Some clones are absent from its copies; in checked studies, under half trace to an unresolved V gene, and the reason for the others is unknown. The sample table records 60,000 to 90,000 clones; 80% to 90% of these occur just once. The ten most abundant clones make up less than 5.5% of the sample. The trial excluded patients who had a history of autoimmune disease or who were on systemic immunosuppression. Peripheral blood for TCR sequencing was collected from all dose cohorts at baseline, on cycle 4 day 1, and on cycle 7 day 1. The samples were drawn from a first-in-human, open-label, multicenter phase I dose-escalation trial of ivuxolimab. Adults with locally advanced or metastatic melanoma, renal cell carcinoma, hepatocellular carcinoma or head and neck squamous cell carcinoma were enrolled in the trial. Before TCR sequencing, CD4+ T cells and CD8+ T cells from peripheral blood were sorted into separate populations.

Material: CD4+ or CD8+ T cells sorted from blood, obtained in a trial of the OX40 agonist ivuxolimab. The sequence came from an adult with an advanced solid tumor such as melanoma, head and neck, liver or kidney cancer. The chain is made from TRBV10-3 and TRBJ2-2; the D region possibly corresponds to TRBD1 (5 bases align). CDR3 loop: CAISSRQSENTGELFF. The DNA sequence reads TGTGCCATCAGTTCCCGACAGTCCGAGAACACCGGGGAGCTGTTTTTT.